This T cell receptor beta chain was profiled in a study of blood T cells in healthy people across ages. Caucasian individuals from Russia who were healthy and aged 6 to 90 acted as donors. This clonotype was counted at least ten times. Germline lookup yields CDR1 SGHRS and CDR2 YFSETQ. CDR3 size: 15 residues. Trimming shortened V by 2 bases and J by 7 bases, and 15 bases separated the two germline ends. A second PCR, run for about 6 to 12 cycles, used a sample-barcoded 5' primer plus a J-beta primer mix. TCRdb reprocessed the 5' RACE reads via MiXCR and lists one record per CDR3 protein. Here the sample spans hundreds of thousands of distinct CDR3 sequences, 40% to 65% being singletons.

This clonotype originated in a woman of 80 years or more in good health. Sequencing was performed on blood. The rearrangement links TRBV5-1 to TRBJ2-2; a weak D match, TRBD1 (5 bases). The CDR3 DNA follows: TGCGCCAGCAGCTTAACCAAAGGGGTCGGCGGGGAGCTGTTTTTT. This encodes CASSLTKGVGGELFF.